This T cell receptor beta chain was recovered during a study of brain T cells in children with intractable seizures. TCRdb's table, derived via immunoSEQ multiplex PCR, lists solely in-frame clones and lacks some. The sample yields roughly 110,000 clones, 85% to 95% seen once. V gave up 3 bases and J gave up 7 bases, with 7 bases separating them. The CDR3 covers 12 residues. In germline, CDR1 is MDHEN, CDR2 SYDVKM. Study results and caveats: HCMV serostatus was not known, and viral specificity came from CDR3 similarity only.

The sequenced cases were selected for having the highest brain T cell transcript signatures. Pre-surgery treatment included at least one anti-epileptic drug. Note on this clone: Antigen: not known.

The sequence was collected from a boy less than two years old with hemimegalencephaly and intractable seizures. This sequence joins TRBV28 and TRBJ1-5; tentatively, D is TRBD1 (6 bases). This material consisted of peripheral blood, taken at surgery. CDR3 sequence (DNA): TGTGCCAGCAGTTTTCAGGGGCAGCCCCAGCATTTT. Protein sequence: CASSFQGQPQHF.